Below are 9 T cell receptor beta chains sequenced from a single sample in a study of T cell repertoires in cytomegalovirus infection. TCRdb independently ran MiXCR on the reads; one entry per CDR3 protein. The table lists approximately 250,000 distinct CDR3 sequences, about 12% of them singletons. What was sequenced was PBMCs. The receptors shown here come from a human donor in good health (CMV status not recorded). Some clones in this sample may be carry-over from other donors' samples.

This clonotype was observed many times. The V call is TRBV7-2, the J call TRBJ2-3, with 12 nucleotides matching TRBD2. The CDR3 covers 15 residues. The V segment lost 5 bases and the J segment 5 bases; nucleotides outside the gene matches: 5. Germline CDR1 SGHTA, CDR2 FQGNSA. The chain's CDR3 is CASSNGLAGRDTQYF. Here the CDR3 DNA reads TGTGCCAGCAGCAATGGACTAGCGGGAAGAGATACGCAGTATTTT.

The CDR3 protein is CSDHTGNYGYTF. CDR3 in DNA: TGCAGCGACCATACAGGGAACTATGGCTACACCTTC. J is TRBJ1-2 and V is TRBV29-1; D may be TRBD1 (6 bases). The V gene lost 7 bases and the J gene lost 2 bases, with 11 bases spanning the gap. This CDR3 region has 12 residues. The V gene's germline CDR1 is SQVTM and CDR2 ANQGSEA.

The chain joins TRBV5-1 to TRBJ1-1, with D unresolved. The CDR3 runs to 13 residues. V lost 4 bases and J lost 3, with 10 bases in between. CDR1 is SGHRS, CDR2 YFSETQ, per germline. The CDR3 here is CASSLNMDTEAFF. As DNA, the CDR3 is TGCGCCAGCAGCCTGAATATGGACACTGAAGCTTTCTTT.

There are many counts of this clonotype. The chain combines TRBV20-1 with TRBJ1-2; D possibly corresponds to TRBD1 (6 bases). Trimming pared 4 bases from V and 3 bases from J, leaving 27 bases between. The CDR3 runs 18 residues. CDR1 DFQATT and CDR2 SNEGSKA come from the germline V gene (reference sequence). The CDR3 reads CSAIRPIWGGSLDYGYTF. DNA of the CDR3: TGCAGTGCTATCCGACCCATTTGGGGGGGCTCTCTCGACTATGGCTACACCTTC.

This clonotype was recorded many times. The chain joins TRBV7-2 to TRBJ2-1, with D possibly TRBD2 on 6 matching bases. V lost 1 base to trimming and J lost 1 base, with 14 bases between them. This CDR3 is built from 17 residues. Germline values: CDR1 SGHTA, CDR2 FQGNSA. The CDR3 nucleotides are TGTGCCAGCAGCTTAGGAGTAGGCGGGACTTCCTACAATGAGCAGTTCTTC. It specifies CASSLGVGGTSYNEQFF.

This clonotype has just a few counts. V usage is TRBV4-2 and J usage is TRBJ1-2; no reliable D call. This CDR3 is 15 amino acids long. The germline gives CDR1 LGHNA, CDR2 YNFKEQ. The V gene lost 0 bases and the J gene lost 1 base, with 9 bases spanning the gap. The CDR3 DNA follows: TGTGCCAGCAGCCAAGATGCAAGTCTTAACTATGGCTACACCTTC. Protein sequence: CASSQDASLNYGYTF.

This sequence joins TRBV6-2 or TRBV6-3 and TRBJ2-5, with TRBD1 matching 12 bases. This CDR3 contains 16 residues. With V trimmed by 5 bases and J by 1 base, 5 bases remained unmatched. Germline assignment: CDR1 MNHEY and CDR2 SVGEGT. CDR3: CASSNRDRGPQETQYF. CDR3 coding DNA: TGTGCCAGCAGTAACCGGGACAGGGGGCCCCAAGAGACCCAGTACTTC.

This clonotype appeared a few times. V usage is TRBV25-1 and J usage is TRBJ2-7, with a tentative D call TRBD1 (6 bases). The CDR3 consists of 13 residues. V was pared by 7 bases and J by 6 bases, with 16 bases between. Germline loops: CDR1 MGHDK, CDR2 SYGVNS. CDR3 in amino acids: CASTNRDRREQYF. For the CDR3, the DNA is TGTGCCAGCACAAACAGGGACCGGCGCGAGCAGTACTTC.

This clonotype has ten or more counts. The gene calls are TRBV11-1 and TRBJ2-3; a possible D gene is TRBD1 (6 bases). The germline gives CDR1 SGHAT, CDR2 FQDESV (reference sequence). The length of the CDR3 is 15 residues. V lost 3 bases, J lost 4 bases, and 14 bases lay in between. In nucleotides, the CDR3 is TGTGCCAGCAGCTTTTCCCAGGGGTTTGCAGATACGCAGTATTTT. Protein product: CASSFSQGFADTQYF.